This is a list of T cell receptor beta chains from one sample in a study of shared clonotypes between healthy human individuals. Sequencing used immunoSEQ multiplex PCR; TCRdb keeps in-frame clones, though not all of them. This sample carries roughly 1,500,000 clones, nearly 99% of them seen once, and the ten largest clones take 0.4% to 0.45%. Sequences were obtained from naive CD4+ T cells sorted from blood. The source of these receptors is a young man in good health. Each CDR3 is given without its conserved first and last residue. The D gene is left open where the match is weak. Where a row states a size, it is once, few, many or the class of an expanded clone; other rows omit it.

v_call d_call clone_size cdr3_length cdr3_aa
TRBV5-6 . . 15 ASSLGGQALRTDTQY
TRBV27 . . 13 ASSLQGRQYQPQH
TRBV28 . once 10 ASTVSSYEQY
TRBV5-6 TRBD2 . 14 ASSFGAGDYPGELF
TRBV21-1 . . 16 ASSKEVPGQRVGREQY
TRBV2 TRBD1 . 10 ASTQDRQGPY
TRBV6-1 . . 14 ASSAPGASGLWEQY
TRBV18 . . 12 ASSPGPNNQPQH
TRBV19 TRBD1 . 11 ASSPRTGVEQY
TRBV19 . . 13 ASRPPGQLTDTQY
TRBV5-1 TRBD2 . 13 ASSPFTGLSYEQY
TRBV7-9 TRBD2 once 13 ASSSGLAGSYEQY
TRBV5-6 . . 12 ASSLALIAGELF
TRBV18 TRBD2 . 14 ASSRRSSGSTDTQY
TRBV10-3 . . 12 AISKSGPGETQY
TRBV19 TRBD2 . 12 ASSAQREIDEQF